This T cell receptor (beta chain) was captured by sequencing in a study of T cell responses to AZD1222 COVID-19 vaccine. Study details: Samples with a second dose at about 4 or about 12 weeks were pooled together. Study-wide results and limits: With two AZD1222 doses given, Spike-specific TCR breadth and depth both rose. Clonal diversity was possibly underestimated, and white British individuals and females predominated among donors. Reportedly, nearly half of unique spike TCRs recognized epitopes outside B.1.351/B.1.1.7 mutations.

This clone is medium-sized within its sample. Its antigen is not known. The table came from immunoSEQ multiplex PCR; TCRdb's copy has only in-frame clones and leaves some out. The sample shows 68,000 or so clones, about three quarters of them seen only once. Between the trimmed V and J ends, which lost 9 bases and 4 bases, there was a span of 12 bases. Looked up from germline, CDR1 is LNHDA and CDR2 is SQIVND (reference sequence). The length of the CDR3 is 12 residues. The receptor was derived from an adult in good health. The sequencing here drew on peripheral blood, taken on day 0 of AZD1222 vaccination. The V call is TRBV19, the J call TRBJ1-1, with D hard to call. This CDR3 is CASKDGGTEAFF. The CDR3 bases are TGTGCCAGCAAGGACGGAGGCACTGAAGCTTTCTTT. The full variable domain, rest sourced from reference TRBV19 and TRBJ1-1, is DGGITQSPKYLFRKEGQNVTLSCEQNLNHDAMYWYRQDPGQGLRLIYYSQIVNDFQKGDIAEGYSVSREKKESFPLTVTSAQKNPTAFYLCASKDGGTEAFFGQGTRLTVV.